Listed here are 11 T cell receptor beta chains from one sample, sequenced in a study of shared clonotypes between healthy human individuals. Sequenced by immunoSEQ multiplex PCR; TCRdb stores in-frame clones only, minus some. In the table there are 2,500,000 or so clones, 93% of which are singletons. Sequenced sample: naive CD4+ T cells from PBMCs. The sample's subset: CD45RA+ positively selected. The receptors were sampled from a man in his late teens or twenties in good health. Some clones in this sample may be carry-over from other donors' samples.

The rearrangement links TRBV5-1 to TRBJ2-1; the D gene is possibly TRBD2 (6 bases). The CDR3 consists of 14 residues. V lost 4 bases and J lost 4, with 12 bases in between. Per germline, CDR1 SGHRS and CDR2 YFSETQ. The CDR3 loop reads CASSPREQYNEQFF. CDR3 coding DNA: TGCGCCAGCAGCCCTCGGGAGCAGTACAATGAGCAGTTCTTC.

The V gene is TRBV30, the J gene TRBJ2-1, with D possibly matching TRBD1 (5 bases). The CDR3 spans 13 residues. From germline, CDR1 is GTSNPN and CDR2 SVGIG (reference sequence). Trimming cost V 0 bases and J 9 bases, with 12 bases left between them. The chain's CDR3 is CAWSVLQGGEQFF. The DNA of the CDR3 is TGTGCCTGGAGTGTACTTCAGGGCGGTGAGCAGTTCTTC.

The chain combines TRBV5-1 with TRBJ2-7; D is perhaps TRBD1 or TRBD2 (5 bases each). Germline V lookup: CDR1 SGHRS, CDR2 YFSETQ. Deletions cut 6 bases from V and 4 bases from J, with 14 bases between. CDR3 length equals 13 residues. The CDR3 DNA reads as TGCGCCAGCAACGACGGGACCTTTTACGAGCAGTACTTC. Protein: CASNDGTFYEQYF.

This sequence joins TRBV5-1 and TRBJ2-3; D gene uncertain. There are 15 residues in the CDR3. Deletions cut 5 bases from V and 3 bases from J, with 16 bases between. Germline V CDR1 and CDR2: SGHRS, YFSETQ. The CDR3 loop is CASRSVPSGTDTQYF. CDR3 bases: TGCGCCAGCAGGTCGGTCCCGTCCGGGACAGATACGCAGTATTTT.

This sequence joins TRBV27 and TRBJ1-2, with D unclear. V was pared by 3 bases and J by 4 bases, with 12 bases between. Germline CDR1 MNHEY, CDR2 SMNVEV (reference sequence). CDR3 length equals 14 residues. Written as DNA, the CDR3 is TGTGCCAGCAGTTTCACGGCTAGGGCCTATGGCTACACCTTC. It encodes CASSFTARAYGYTF.

J is TRBJ2-3 and V is TRBV27, with TRBD1 as a possible D gene (6 bases). This CDR3 comprises 14 residues. The V gene's germline CDR1 is MNHEY and CDR2 SMNVEV (reference sequence). Trimming cost V 7 bases and J 6 bases, with 17 bases left between them. CDR3 region: CASNRAGVRDTQYF. The CDR3 DNA follows: TGTGCCAGCAATCGGGCAGGGGTAAGGGATACGCAGTATTTT.

For this clone: At the DNA level, this CDR3 is encoded by other sequences in the same sample as well. The genes are TRBV7-9 and TRBJ1-4; no clear D. CDR3 size: 14 residues. From germline, CDR1 is SEHNR and CDR2 FQNEAQ (reference sequence). Trimming took off 1 base at V and 3 bases at J, with 6 bases between the two ends. CDR3 sequence: CASSLGQANEKLFF. In DNA form, the CDR3 reads TGTGCCAGCAGCTTAGGGCAGGCTAATGAAAAACTGTTTTTT.

The chain carries TRBV21-1 and TRBJ1-1. TRBV21-1 is deemed a pseudogene. The CDR3 covers 16 residues. The CDR3 sequence is CASSKGLEGAGTEAFF. The CDR3 bases are TGTGCCAGCAGCAAAGGCTTGGAGGGAGCGGGGACTGAAGCTTTCTTT.

V gene TRBV11-3 combines with J gene TRBJ2-2; a weak D match, TRBD1 (6 bases). This CDR3 has 18 amino acids. The germline V gene has CDR1 SGHNT and CDR2 YENEEA. Trimming shortened V by 7 bases and J by 3 bases, and 24 bases separated the two germline ends. CDR3 bases: TGTGCCAGCACCACCGAACAGGGTCCTCAACTTTACACCGGGGAGCTGTTTTTT. It codes for CASTTEQGPQLYTGELFF.

The rearrangement uses TRBV6-6 and TRBJ1-5; a weak D match, TRBD1 (6 bases). The CDR3 is 12 residues long. Trimming removed 10 bases at V and 3 bases at J, with 10 bases between. Germline loops: CDR1 MNHNY, CDR2 SVGAGI (reference sequence). The CDR3 region is CATSGANQPQHF. Written as DNA, the CDR3 is TGTGCCACCTCAGGGGCCAATCAGCCCCAGCATTTT.

The rearrangement uses TRBV6-5 and TRBJ1-4, with D possibly matching TRBD1 (6 bases). Germline V gene sequence: CDR1 MNHEY, CDR2 SVGAGI. The CDR3 extends over 16 amino acids. The V and J ends lost 4 bases and 4 bases respectively, with 16 bases between them. The CDR3 DNA sequence: TGTGCCAGCAGTTCCCGGACGGACAGAGTTAATGAAAAACTGTTTTTT. Translating gives CASSSRTDRVNEKLFF.